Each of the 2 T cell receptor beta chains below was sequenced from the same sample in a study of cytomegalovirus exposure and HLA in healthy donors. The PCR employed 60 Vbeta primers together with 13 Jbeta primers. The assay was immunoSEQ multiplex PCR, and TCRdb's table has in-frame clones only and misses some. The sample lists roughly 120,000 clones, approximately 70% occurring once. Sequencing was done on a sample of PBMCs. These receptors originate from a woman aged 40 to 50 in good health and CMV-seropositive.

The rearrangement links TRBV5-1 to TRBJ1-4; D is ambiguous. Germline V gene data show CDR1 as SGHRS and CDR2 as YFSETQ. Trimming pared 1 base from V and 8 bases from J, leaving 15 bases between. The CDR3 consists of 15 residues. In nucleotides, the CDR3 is TGCGCCAGCAGCTTGAGCGGTCTCCCGGGGGAAAAACTGTTTTTT. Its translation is CASSLSGLPGEKLFF.

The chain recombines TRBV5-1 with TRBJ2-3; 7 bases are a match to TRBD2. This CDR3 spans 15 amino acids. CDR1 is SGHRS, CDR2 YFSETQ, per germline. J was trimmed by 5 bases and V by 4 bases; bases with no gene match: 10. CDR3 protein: CASSASGIWEDTQYF. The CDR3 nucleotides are TGCGCCAGCAGCGCCAGCGGGATCTGGGAAGATACGCAGTATTTT.